Listed below are T cell receptor beta chains from one sample, sequenced in a study of blood T cell repertoires in COVID-19. Some clones are missing from TCRdb's copy, which holds only in-frame ones; the method was immunoSEQ multiplex PCR. The top ten clones hold roughly 7% of a sample with roughly 150,000 clones, about 86% of them seen once. Material for sequencing was PBMCs or T cells enriched from blood (not recorded which). Every receptor here comes from a man aged 50 or older who had recovered from COVID-19. Each CDR3 is given with its conserved first and last residue. Fields, in order: J gene, D gene, V gene, clone size, CDR3 protein, CDR3 DNA. The D gene is left open where the match is weak. The size of a clone is reported for some rows only, either as once, few or many, or as a class for expanded clones.

j_gene: TRBJ2-5; d_gene: .; v_gene: TRBV18; abundance: .; CDR3aa: CASSADTLRETQYF; CDR3nt: TGTGCCAGCTCAGCAGACACCCTCAGGGAGACCCAGTACTTC
j_gene: TRBJ1-2; d_gene: TRBD1; v_gene: TRBV30; abundance: few; CDR3aa: CAWSRDRVNGYTF; CDR3nt: TGTGCCTGGAGCCGAGACAGGGTGAATGGCTACACCTTC
j_gene: TRBJ1-1; d_gene: TRBD1; v_gene: TRBV4-1; abundance: .; CDR3aa: CASSQDFMRGRTEAFF; CDR3nt: TGCGCCAGCAGCCAAGATTTTATGAGGGGGCGGACTGAAGCTTTCTTT
j_gene: TRBJ2-5; d_gene: .; v_gene: TRBV6-5; abundance: .; CDR3aa: CASSYSRETQYF; CDR3nt: TGTGCCAGCAGTTACTCGAGAGAGACCCAGTACTTC
j_gene: TRBJ2-7; d_gene: TRBD1; v_gene: TRBV5-6; abundance: .; CDR3aa: CASSFRPGQNYEQYF; CDR3nt: TGTGCCAGCAGCTTTCGGCCGGGACAGAACTACGAGCAGTACTTC
j_gene: TRBJ2-1; d_gene: TRBD2; v_gene: TRBV25-1; abundance: .; CDR3aa: CASSAPAGRSNEQFF; CDR3nt: TGTGCCAGCAGTGCCCCAGCGGGGAGGTCGAATGAGCAGTTCTTC
j_gene: TRBJ1-1; d_gene: TRBD1; v_gene: TRBV18; abundance: .; CDR3aa: CASQEATGGASRTEAFF; CDR3nt: TGTGCCAGCCAAGAAGCGACAGGGGGCGCTTCCCGCACTGAAGCTTTCTTT
j_gene: TRBJ1-3; d_gene: .; v_gene: TRBV12-3/TRBV12-4; abundance: .; CDR3aa: CASSTNRGTIYF; CDR3nt: TGTGCCAGCAGCACAAACCGGGGCACCATATATTTT
j_gene: TRBJ2-1; d_gene: TRBD2; v_gene: TRBV11-3; abundance: .; CDR3aa: CASSPRGAGGHNEQFF; CDR3nt: TGTGCCAGCAGCCCCCGGGGAGCGGGGGGCCACAATGAGCAGTTCTTC
j_gene: TRBJ1-5; d_gene: .; v_gene: TRBV19; abundance: .; CDR3aa: CASSILPGLSNQPQHF; CDR3nt: TGTGCCAGTAGTATCCTCCCGGGACTGAGCAATCAGCCCCAGCATTTT
j_gene: TRBJ1-5; d_gene: .; v_gene: TRBV7-8; abundance: .; CDR3aa: CASSLEDINQPQHF; CDR3nt: TGTGCCAGCAGCTTAGAGGACATAAATCAGCCCCAGCATTTT
j_gene: TRBJ1-4; d_gene: .; v_gene: TRBV19; abundance: once; CDR3aa: CASSIQGGNEKLFF; CDR3nt: TGTGCCAGTAGTATACAGGGAGGGAATGAAAAACTGTTTTTT
j_gene: TRBJ1-2; d_gene: .; v_gene: TRBV9; abundance: .; CDR3aa: CASSPRQALPGYGYTF; CDR3nt: TGTGCCAGCAGCCCACGACAGGCCCTACCTGGCTATGGCTACACCTTC
j_gene: TRBJ2-7; d_gene: TRBD2; v_gene: TRBV7-2; abundance: .; CDR3aa: CASSPASGGVNF; CDR3nt: TGTGCCAGCAGCCCTGCTTCGGGGGGGGTGAACTTC
j_gene: TRBJ2-6; d_gene: TRBD1; v_gene: TRBV5-8; abundance: .; CDR3aa: CASSLGTGVFSGANVLTF; CDR3nt: TGTGCCAGCAGCTTGGGGACAGGGGTTTTCTCTGGGGCCAACGTCCTGACTTTC
j_gene: TRBJ2-5; d_gene: TRBD2; v_gene: TRBV5-5; abundance: .; CDR3aa: CASSSSPLAGAQETQYF; CDR3nt: TGTGCCAGCAGCTCCTCCCCACTAGCGGGAGCGCAAGAGACCCAGTACTTC
j_gene: TRBJ1-2; d_gene: .; v_gene: TRBV6-2/TRBV6-3; abundance: .; CDR3aa: CASSYQGNYGYTF; CDR3nt: TGTGCCAGCAGTTATCAGGGGAACTACGGCTACACCTTC
j_gene: TRBJ1-2; d_gene: TRBD1; v_gene: TRBV4-3; abundance: .; CDR3aa: CASSQGTGDPNYGYTF; CDR3nt: TGCGCCAGCAGCCAAGGGACAGGCGACCCTAACTATGGCTACACCTTC
j_gene: TRBJ1-2; d_gene: TRBD1; v_gene: TRBV19; abundance: .; CDR3aa: CASSGTGREGAYGYTF; CDR3nt: TGTGCCAGTAGTGGGACAGGGAGGGAGGGAGCCTATGGCTACACCTTC
j_gene: TRBJ2-7; d_gene: .; v_gene: TRBV6-6; abundance: few; CDR3aa: CASSSFRRDEQYF; CDR3nt: TGTGCCAGCAGCTCCTTCCGCAGGGACGAGCAGTACTTC
j_gene: TRBJ2-1; d_gene: TRBD1; v_gene: TRBV4-2; abundance: .; CDR3aa: CASSRWTGTNEQFF; CDR3nt: TGTGCCAGCAGCCGCTGGACAGGCACCAATGAGCAGTTCTTC
j_gene: TRBJ2-7; d_gene: .; v_gene: TRBV4-3; abundance: .; CDR3aa: CASSQEVAVEQYF; CDR3nt: TGCGCCAGCAGCCAAGAGGTAGCCGTCGAGCAGTACTTC
j_gene: TRBJ2-1; d_gene: TRBD1; v_gene: TRBV4-3; abundance: .; CDR3aa: CASSQDLGQGAYEQFF; CDR3nt: TGCGCCAGCAGCCAAGATCTTGGGCAGGGGGCGTATGAGCAGTTCTTC
j_gene: TRBJ1-6; d_gene: .; v_gene: TRBV7-2; abundance: .; CDR3aa: CASSIQGANSPLHF; CDR3nt: TGTGCCAGCAGCATACAGGGAGCAAATTCACCCCTCCACTTT
j_gene: TRBJ1-2; d_gene: TRBD1; v_gene: TRBV2; abundance: .; CDR3aa: CASSRGQGDGYTF; CDR3nt: TGTGCCAGCAGCCGGGGACAGGGAGATGGCTACACCTTC
j_gene: TRBJ2-7; d_gene: .; v_gene: TRBV1; abundance: once; CDR3aa: CTSTLKGTSGEQYF; CDR3nt: TGCACCAGCACCCTAAAAGGGACTAGCGGCGAGCAGTACTTC
j_gene: TRBJ1-2; d_gene: .; v_gene: TRBV18; abundance: .; CDR3aa: CASSPLPVDSNYGYTF; CDR3nt: TGTGCCAGCTCTCCCCTACCGGTAGACAGTAACTATGGCTACACCTTC
j_gene: TRBJ2-1; d_gene: TRBD1; v_gene: TRBV5-4; abundance: once; CDR3aa: CASGGQGNYNEQFF; CDR3nt: TGTGCCAGCGGCGGACAGGGGAACTACAATGAGCAGTTCTTC
j_gene: TRBJ2-7; d_gene: .; v_gene: TRBV15; abundance: .; CDR3aa: CATSPGTSYEQYF; CDR3nt: TGTGCCACCAGCCCCGGGACAAGCTACGAGCAGTACTTC
j_gene: TRBJ2-2; d_gene: TRBD2; v_gene: TRBV7-3; abundance: .; CDR3aa: CASSFGGGAPGELFF; CDR3nt: TGTGCCAGCAGCTTCGGCGGGGGGGCCCCCGGGGAGCTGTTTTTT
j_gene: TRBJ1-2; d_gene: .; v_gene: TRBV11-3; abundance: .; CDR3aa: CASSPGSNYGYTF; CDR3nt: TGTGCCAGCAGCCCCGGTTCTAACTATGGCTACACCTTC
j_gene: TRBJ1-1; d_gene: .; v_gene: TRBV10-2; abundance: .; CDR3aa: CASSDPMQGRMNTEAFF; CDR3nt: TGCGCCAGCAGTGATCCGATGCAGGGGAGAATGAACACTGAAGCTTTCTTT
j_gene: TRBJ2-5; d_gene: .; v_gene: TRBV4-2; abundance: .; CDR3aa: CASSQVGASRETQYF; CDR3nt: TGTGCCAGCAGCCAGGTGGGGGCTAGCAGGGAGACCCAGTACTTC
j_gene: TRBJ2-3; d_gene: .; v_gene: TRBV14; abundance: .; CDR3aa: CASSQDAGILTDTQYF; CDR3nt: TGTGCCAGCAGCCAAGATGCGGGCATCTTAACAGATACGCAGTATTTT
j_gene: TRBJ1-1; d_gene: .; v_gene: TRBV5-4; abundance: .; CDR3aa: CASSLAGGFEAFF; CDR3nt: TGTGCCAGCAGCTTGGCGGGAGGGTTTGAAGCTTTCTTT
j_gene: TRBJ2-7; d_gene: TRBD1; v_gene: TRBV18; abundance: .; CDR3aa: CASSNDRDEQYF; CDR3nt: TGTGCCAGCTCAAACGACAGGGACGAGCAGTACTTC
j_gene: TRBJ2-3; d_gene: TRBD1; v_gene: TRBV5-1; abundance: .; CDR3aa: CASSPRGGTGASTDTQYF; CDR3nt: TGCGCCAGCAGCCCCCGAGGCGGGACAGGGGCTAGCACAGATACGCAGTATTTT
j_gene: TRBJ2-7; d_gene: .; v_gene: TRBV5-1; abundance: .; CDR3aa: CASSSTRADREGEQYF; CDR3nt: TGCGCCAGCAGCTCCACCCGGGCGGACAGGGAGGGCGAGCAGTACTTC
j_gene: TRBJ2-7; d_gene: .; v_gene: TRBV4-3; abundance: .; CDR3aa: CASSQDRGFLYEQYF; CDR3nt: TGCGCCAGCAGCCAAGATAGGGGGTTTTTGTACGAGCAGTACTTC
j_gene: TRBJ1-2; d_gene: .; v_gene: TRBV28; abundance: .; CDR3aa: CASRPGDRGYTF; CDR3nt: TGTGCCAGCAGACCAGGGGATAGGGGCTACACCTTC
j_gene: TRBJ2-3; d_gene: .; v_gene: TRBV19; abundance: once; CDR3aa: CASSIGQVSDTQYF; CDR3nt: TGTGCCAGTAGTATTGGCCAAGTCTCAGATACGCAGTATTTT
j_gene: TRBJ2-7; d_gene: TRBD2; v_gene: TRBV4-2; abundance: .; CDR3aa: CASSQGGLAGISSYEQYF; CDR3nt: TGTGCCAGCAGCCAAGGGGGACTAGCGGGCATCAGCTCCTACGAGCAGTACTTC
j_gene: TRBJ1-2; d_gene: TRBD1; v_gene: TRBV6-2/TRBV6-3; abundance: .; CDR3aa: CASSYDFRGDGYTF; CDR3nt: TGTGCCAGCAGTTACGACTTCAGGGGGGATGGCTACACCTTC
j_gene: TRBJ1-2; d_gene: .; v_gene: TRBV29-1; abundance: .; CDR3aa: CSGSAGVNYGYTF; CDR3nt: TGCAGCGGTTCCGCAGGGGTCAACTATGGCTACACCTTC
j_gene: TRBJ1-2; d_gene: .; v_gene: TRBV9; abundance: .; CDR3aa: CASSVNGAGYTF; CDR3nt: TGTGCCAGCAGCGTAAATGGGGCTGGCTACACCTTC